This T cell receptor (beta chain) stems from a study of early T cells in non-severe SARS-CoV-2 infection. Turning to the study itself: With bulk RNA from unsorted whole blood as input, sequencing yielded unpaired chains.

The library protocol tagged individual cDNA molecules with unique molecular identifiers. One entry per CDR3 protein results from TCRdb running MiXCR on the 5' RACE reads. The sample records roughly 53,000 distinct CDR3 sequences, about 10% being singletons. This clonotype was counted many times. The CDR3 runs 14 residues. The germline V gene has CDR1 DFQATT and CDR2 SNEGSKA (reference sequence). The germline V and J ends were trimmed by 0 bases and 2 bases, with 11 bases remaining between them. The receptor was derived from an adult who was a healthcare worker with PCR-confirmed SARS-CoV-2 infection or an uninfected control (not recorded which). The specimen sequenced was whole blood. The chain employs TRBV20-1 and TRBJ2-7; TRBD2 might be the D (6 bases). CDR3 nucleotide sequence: TGCAGTGCTAGAGACGGGAGTGATACCTACGAGCAGTACTTC. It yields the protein CSARDGSDTYEQYF.